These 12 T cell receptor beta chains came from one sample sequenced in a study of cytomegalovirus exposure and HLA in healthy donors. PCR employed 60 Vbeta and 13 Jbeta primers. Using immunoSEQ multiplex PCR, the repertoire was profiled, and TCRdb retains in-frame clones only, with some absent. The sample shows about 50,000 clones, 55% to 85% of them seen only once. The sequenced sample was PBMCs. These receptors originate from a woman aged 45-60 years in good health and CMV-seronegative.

The CDR3 coding sequence is TGTGCCAGCAGTGCGGACAGGCCGAGCAGGGACTATGGCTACACCTTC. It translates to CASSADRPSRDYGYTF. The V and J genes are TRBV6-1 and TRBJ1-2, with 7 nucleotides matching TRBD1. V trimming: 4 bases; J trimming: 3 bases; junction bases outside the gene matches: 11. The CDR3 loop spans 16 amino acids. Germline V gene sequence: CDR1 MNHNS, CDR2 SASEGT.

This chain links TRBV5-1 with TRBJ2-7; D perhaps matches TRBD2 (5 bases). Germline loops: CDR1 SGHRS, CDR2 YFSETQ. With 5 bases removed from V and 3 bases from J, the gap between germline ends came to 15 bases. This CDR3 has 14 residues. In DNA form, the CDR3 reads TGCGCCAGCAGTTCAGCCGGGAACGGCTACGAGCAGTACTTC. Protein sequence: CASSSAGNGYEQYF.

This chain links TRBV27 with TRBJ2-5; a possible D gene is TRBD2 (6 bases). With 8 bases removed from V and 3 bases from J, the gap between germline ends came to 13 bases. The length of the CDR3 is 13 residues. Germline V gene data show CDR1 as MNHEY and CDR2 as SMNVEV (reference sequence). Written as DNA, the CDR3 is TGTGCCAGCGCCGCGGGGTTAAAAGAGACCCAGTACTTC. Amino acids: CASAAGLKETQYF.

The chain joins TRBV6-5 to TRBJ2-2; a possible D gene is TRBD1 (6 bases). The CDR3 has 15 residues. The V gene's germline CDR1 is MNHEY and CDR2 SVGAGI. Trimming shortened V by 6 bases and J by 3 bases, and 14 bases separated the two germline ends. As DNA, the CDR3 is TGTGCCAGCAGGCGGACAGCTGGTGACACCGGGGAGCTGTTTTTT. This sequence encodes CASRRTAGDTGELFF.

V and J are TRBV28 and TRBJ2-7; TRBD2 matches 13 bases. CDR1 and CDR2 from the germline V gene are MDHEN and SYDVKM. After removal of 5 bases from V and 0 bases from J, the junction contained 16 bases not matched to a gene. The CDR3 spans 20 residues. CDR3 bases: TGTGCCAGCAGTCTTCCACTTGACGGACTAGCGGGAGCCCTCTCCTACGAGCAGTACTTC. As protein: CASSLPLDGLAGALSYEQYF.

In nucleotides, the CDR3 is TGTGCCAGCAGCCGAGATCAGGGGCTCTACGAGCAGTACTTC. It yields the protein CASSRDQGLYEQYF. The chain combines TRBV7-9 with TRBJ2-7; D may be TRBD1 (6 bases). This CDR3 spans 14 amino acids. V was trimmed by 5 bases and J by 3 bases, leaving 14 bases between them. The germline gives CDR1 SEHNR, CDR2 FQNEAQ (reference sequence).

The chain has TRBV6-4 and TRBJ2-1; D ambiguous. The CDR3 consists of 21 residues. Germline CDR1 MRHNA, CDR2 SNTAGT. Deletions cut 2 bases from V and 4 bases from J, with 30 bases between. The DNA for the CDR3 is TGTGCCAGCAGTGACGGTCGTAGAGTGCAGGCCTTACGCGCCCTATACAATGAGCAGTTCTTC. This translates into CASSDGRRVQALRALYNEQFF.

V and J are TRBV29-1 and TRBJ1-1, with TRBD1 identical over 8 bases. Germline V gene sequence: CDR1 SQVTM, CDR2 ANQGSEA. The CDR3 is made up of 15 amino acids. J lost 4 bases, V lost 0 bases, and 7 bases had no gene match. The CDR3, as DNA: TGCAGCGTTGAAGATTGGACAGGGTCGAGCACTGAAGCTTTCTTT. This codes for CSVEDWTGSSTEAFF.

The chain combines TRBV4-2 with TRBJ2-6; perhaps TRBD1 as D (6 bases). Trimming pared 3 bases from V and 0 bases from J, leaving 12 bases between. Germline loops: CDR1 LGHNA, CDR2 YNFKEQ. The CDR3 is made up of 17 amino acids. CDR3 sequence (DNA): TGTGCCAGCAGCCAGTCCGGGACAATCTCTGGGGCCAACGTCCTGACTTTC. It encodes CASSQSGTISGANVLTF.

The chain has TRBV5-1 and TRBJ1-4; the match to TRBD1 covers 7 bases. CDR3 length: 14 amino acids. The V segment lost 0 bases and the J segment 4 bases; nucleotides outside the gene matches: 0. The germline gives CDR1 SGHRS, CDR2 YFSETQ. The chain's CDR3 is CASSLGQGNEKLFF. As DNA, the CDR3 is TGCGCCAGCAGCTTGGGACAGGGTAATGAAAAACTGTTTTTT.

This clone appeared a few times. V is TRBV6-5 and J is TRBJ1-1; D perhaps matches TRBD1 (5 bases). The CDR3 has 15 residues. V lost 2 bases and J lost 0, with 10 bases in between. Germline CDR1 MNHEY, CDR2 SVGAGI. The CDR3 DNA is TGTGCCAGCAGTTACACCCCGACAGTGAACACTGAAGCTTTCTTT. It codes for CASSYTPTVNTEAFF.

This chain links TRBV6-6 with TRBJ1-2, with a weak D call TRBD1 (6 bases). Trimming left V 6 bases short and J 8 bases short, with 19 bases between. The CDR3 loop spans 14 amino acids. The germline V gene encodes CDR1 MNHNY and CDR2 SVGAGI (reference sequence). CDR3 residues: CASSPPGAASGYTF. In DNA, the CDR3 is TGTGCCAGCAGCCCGCCAGGGGCGGCTAGCGGCTACACCTTC.